This note documents a single T cell receptor (beta chain) sequence. Produced via immunoSEQ multiplex PCR; TCRdb's table is partial and in-frame only. The sample shows about 120,000 clones, 80% to 90% of them seen only once. This specimen comes from a study of T cell responses to AZD1222 COVID-19 vaccine. The CDR3 is 15 amino acids. Germline CDR1 reads MNHNY; CDR2 reads SVGAGI (reference sequence). V gave up 3 bases and J gave up 4 bases; unmatched junction bases: 6. It was second doses at about 4 or about 12 weeks that were pooled. This specimen was peripheral blood, taken 28 days after the second AZD1222 dose. The genes are TRBV6-6 and TRBJ2-7; TRBD2 aligns across 10 bases. This TCR was sampled from an adult who received the AZD1222 COVID-19 vaccine. The CDR3 loop reads CASSYTEGLAYEQYF. DNA of the CDR3: TGTGCCAGCAGTTATACGGAGGGACTAGCGTACGAGCAGTACTTC.